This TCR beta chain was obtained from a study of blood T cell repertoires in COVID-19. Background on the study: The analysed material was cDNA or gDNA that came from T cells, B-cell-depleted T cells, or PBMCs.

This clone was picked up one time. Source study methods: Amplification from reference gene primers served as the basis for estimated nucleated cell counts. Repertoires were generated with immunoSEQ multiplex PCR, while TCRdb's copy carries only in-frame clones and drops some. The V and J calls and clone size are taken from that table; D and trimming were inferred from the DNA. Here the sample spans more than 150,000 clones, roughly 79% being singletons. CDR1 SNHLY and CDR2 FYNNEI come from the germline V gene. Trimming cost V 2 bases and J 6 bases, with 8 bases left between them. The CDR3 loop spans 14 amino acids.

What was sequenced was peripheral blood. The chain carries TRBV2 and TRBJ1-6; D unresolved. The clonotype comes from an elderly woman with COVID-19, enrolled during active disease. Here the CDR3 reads CASSERRSNSPLHF. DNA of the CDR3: TGTGCCAGCAGTGAAAGGAGGAGTAATTCACCCCTCCACTTT.